This is a list of T cell receptor beta chains from one sample in a study of PD-L1 blockade in urothelial cancer. The data were produced by immunoSEQ multiplex PCR, yet TCRdb's version contains in-frame clones alone and is incomplete. The sample records around 110,000 clones, more than 85% being singletons. The sequences come from PBMCs, collected around atezolizumab (anti-PD-L1) treatment. These receptors all come from a man aged 55 to 70 with urothelial cancer. Both conserved end residues are trimmed from each CDR3. The listing skips clone size in some rows; elsewhere it reads once, few, many or a size class.

clone_size j_call v_call cdr3_aa
. TRBJ1-1 TRBV4-1 ASSQEGRGSEAF
. TRBJ1-2 TRBV15 ATSRDGSADYGYT
. TRBJ2-5 TRBV18 ASSPETRSETQY
. TRBJ2-2 TRBV11-2 ASSLEEGWVTGELF
. TRBJ1-5 TRBV2 ASSRGAVGNQPQH
. TRBJ2-5 TRBV4-1 ASSQDTQARETQY
. TRBJ2-5 TRBV4-3 ASSQDRSVLETQY
. TRBJ2-2 TRBV5-1 ASSLDPGNTGELF
. TRBJ2-2 TRBV4-1 ASSQDTAAATGELF
. TRBJ1-6 TRBV30 AWSREGRINSPLH
once TRBJ1-4 TRBV27 ASSFRKTAYNEKLF
. TRBJ1-2 TRBV7-8 ASSPSSSFYGYT
. TRBJ2-1 TRBV6-1 ALRGSYNEQF
. TRBJ2-3 TRBV10-3 AISESRTTDTQY
. TRBJ1-2 TRBV7-2 ASSPQWGQGKGYT
. TRBJ2-1 TRBV7-3 ASSLNGGGGPEQF
once TRBJ2-2 TRBV5-6 ASRGNGTGYTGELF
. TRBJ2-2 TRBV5-1 ASSSVGGANGELF
. TRBJ2-5 TRBV29-1 SVNSPGLGEETQY
. TRBJ2-5 TRBV15 ATSRGGPEETQY
. TRBJ1-4 TRBV5-1 ASRGGEDEKLF
. TRBJ2-1 TRBV5-1 ASSVSVSSYNEQF
. TRBJ2-5 TRBV10-3 AIGLVAGVETQY
. TRBJ2-7 TRBV6-5 AAGGRAYEQY
. TRBJ1-1 TRBV30 AWSGDQGAGTEAF
. TRBJ2-7 TRBV4-1 ASSQDQLAVAEQY
. TRBJ2-3 TRBV7-2 ASSLEGADTQY
. TRBJ2-2 TRBV11-2 ASSLGTGAPGELF
. TRBJ2-4 TRBV30 AWSYGTSGTLAKNIQY
. TRBJ2-3 TRBV4-1 ASSPQAGWGTDTQY
. TRBJ2-7 TRBV10-2 ASGLAVSYEQY
. TRBJ2-7 TRBV2 ASSITAYEQY
. TRBJ1-1 TRBV12-5 ASGLFGKFRDTEAF
. TRBJ2-5 TRBV30 ACKKTTGAETQY
. TRBJ2-2 TRBV4-3 ASSQVGHARTGELF
once TRBJ2-5 TRBV5-1 AGSRGYQETQY
. TRBJ2-5 TRBV9 ASSAASWDRVY
. TRBJ2-5 TRBV5-1 ASSLDGTGSNQETQY
. TRBJ2-3 TRBV19 ASSNPTSGSSTDTQY
. TRBJ2-7 TRBV5-4 ASSLVGLAGSEQY